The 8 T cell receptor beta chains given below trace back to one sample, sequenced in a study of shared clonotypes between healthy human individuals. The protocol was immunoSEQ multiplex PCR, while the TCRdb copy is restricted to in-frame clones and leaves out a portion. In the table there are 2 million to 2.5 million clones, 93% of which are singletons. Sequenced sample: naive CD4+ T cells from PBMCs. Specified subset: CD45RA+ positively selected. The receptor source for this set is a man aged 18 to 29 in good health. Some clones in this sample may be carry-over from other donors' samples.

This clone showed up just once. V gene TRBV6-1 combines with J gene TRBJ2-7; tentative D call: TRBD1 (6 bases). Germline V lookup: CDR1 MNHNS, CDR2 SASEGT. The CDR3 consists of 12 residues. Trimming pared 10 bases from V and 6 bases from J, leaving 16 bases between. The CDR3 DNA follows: TGTGCCATCGAACAGGACAGACGCGAGCAGTACTTC. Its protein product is CAIEQDRREQYF.

The CDR3 is CAWSRALLDSYGYTF. CDR3 in DNA: TGTGCCTGGAGTCGCGCACTCCTGGACTCCTATGGCTACACCTTC. This sequence joins TRBV30 and TRBJ1-2; D not certain. V was trimmed by 2 bases and J by 4 bases, leaving 17 bases between them. This CDR3 is 15 amino acids long. Germline loops: CDR1 GTSNPN, CDR2 SVGIG (reference sequence).

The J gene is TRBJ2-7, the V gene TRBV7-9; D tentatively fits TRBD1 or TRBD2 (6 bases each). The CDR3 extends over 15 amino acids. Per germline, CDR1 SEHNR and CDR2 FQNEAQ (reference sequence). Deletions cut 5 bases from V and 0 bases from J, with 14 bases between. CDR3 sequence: CASSRVGGRSYEQYF. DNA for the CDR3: TGTGCCAGCAGCCGAGTGGGGGGCCGCTCCTACGAGCAGTACTTC.

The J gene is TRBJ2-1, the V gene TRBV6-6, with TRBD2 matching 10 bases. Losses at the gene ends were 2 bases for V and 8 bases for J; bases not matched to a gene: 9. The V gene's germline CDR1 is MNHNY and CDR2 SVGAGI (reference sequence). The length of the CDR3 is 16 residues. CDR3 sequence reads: CASSYPSGSRSDEQFF. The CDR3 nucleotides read TGTGCCAGCAGTTACCCTAGCGGGAGTAGGAGCGATGAGCAGTTCTTC.

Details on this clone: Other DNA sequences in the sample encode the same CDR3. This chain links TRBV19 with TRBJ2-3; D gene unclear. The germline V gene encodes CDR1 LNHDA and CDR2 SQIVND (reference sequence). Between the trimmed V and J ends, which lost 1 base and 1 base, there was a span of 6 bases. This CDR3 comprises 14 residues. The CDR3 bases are TGTGCCAGTAGTATAGGGTGGGGCACAGATACGCAGTATTTT. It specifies CASSIGWGTDTQYF.

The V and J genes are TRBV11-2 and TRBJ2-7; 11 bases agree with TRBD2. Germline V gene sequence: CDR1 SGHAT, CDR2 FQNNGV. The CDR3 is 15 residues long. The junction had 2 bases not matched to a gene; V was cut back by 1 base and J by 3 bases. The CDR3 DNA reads TGTGCCAGCAGCTTAGGGACTAGCGGGCACTACGAGCAGTACTTC. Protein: CASSLGTSGHYEQYF.

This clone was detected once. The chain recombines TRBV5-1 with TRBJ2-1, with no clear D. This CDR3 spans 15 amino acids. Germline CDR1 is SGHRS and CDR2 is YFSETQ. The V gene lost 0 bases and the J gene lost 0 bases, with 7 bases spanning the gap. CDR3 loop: CASSLGIGSYNEQFF. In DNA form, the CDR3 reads TGCGCCAGCAGCTTGGGGATCGGCTCCTACAATGAGCAGTTCTTC.

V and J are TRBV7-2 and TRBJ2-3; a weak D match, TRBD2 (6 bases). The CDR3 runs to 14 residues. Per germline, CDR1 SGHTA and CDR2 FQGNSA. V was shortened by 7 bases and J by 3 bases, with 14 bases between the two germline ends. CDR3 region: CASTLDGTTDTQYF. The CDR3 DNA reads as TGTGCCAGCACTCTCGATGGGACTACAGATACGCAGTATTTT.